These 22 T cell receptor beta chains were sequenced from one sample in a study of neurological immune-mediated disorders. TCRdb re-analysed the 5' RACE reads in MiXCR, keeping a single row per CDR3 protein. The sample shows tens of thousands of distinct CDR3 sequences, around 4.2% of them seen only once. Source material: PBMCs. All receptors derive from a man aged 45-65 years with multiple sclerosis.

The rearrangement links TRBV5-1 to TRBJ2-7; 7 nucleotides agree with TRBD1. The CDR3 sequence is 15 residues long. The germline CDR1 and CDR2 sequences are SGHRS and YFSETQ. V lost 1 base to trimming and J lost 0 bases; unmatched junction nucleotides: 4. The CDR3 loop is CASSLPGQSSYEQYF. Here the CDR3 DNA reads TGCGCCAGCAGCTTGCCGGGACAGAGCTCCTACGAGCAGTACTTC.

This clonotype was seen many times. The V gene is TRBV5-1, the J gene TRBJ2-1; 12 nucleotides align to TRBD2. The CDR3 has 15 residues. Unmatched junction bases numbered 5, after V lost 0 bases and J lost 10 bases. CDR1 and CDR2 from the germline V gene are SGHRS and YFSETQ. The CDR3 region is CASSLGTSGAGEQFF. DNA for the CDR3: TGCGCCAGCAGCTTGGGGACTAGCGGGGCGGGGGAGCAGTTCTTC.

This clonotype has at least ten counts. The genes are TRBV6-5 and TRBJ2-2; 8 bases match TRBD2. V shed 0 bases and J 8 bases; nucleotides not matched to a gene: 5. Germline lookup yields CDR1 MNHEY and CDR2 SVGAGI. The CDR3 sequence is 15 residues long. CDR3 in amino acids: CASSYSAGGLGELFF. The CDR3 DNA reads TGTGCCAGCAGTTACTCGGCGGGGGGTTTAGGGGAGCTGTTTTTT.

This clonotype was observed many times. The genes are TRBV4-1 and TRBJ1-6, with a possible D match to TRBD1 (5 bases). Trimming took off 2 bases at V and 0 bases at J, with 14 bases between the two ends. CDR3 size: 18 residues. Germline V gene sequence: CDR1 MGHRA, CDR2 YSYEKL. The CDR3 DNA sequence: TGCGCCAGCAGCCAATACGACAGCCCGAGCTCCTATAATTCACCCCTCCACTTT. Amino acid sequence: CASSQYDSPSSYNSPLHF.

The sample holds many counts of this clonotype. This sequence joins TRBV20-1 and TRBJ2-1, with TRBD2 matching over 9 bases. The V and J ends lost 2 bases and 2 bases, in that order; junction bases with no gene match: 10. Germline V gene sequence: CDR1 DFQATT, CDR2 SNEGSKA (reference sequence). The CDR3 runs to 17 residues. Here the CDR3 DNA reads TGCAGTGCTAGATCCCACCGTGCTAGCGGGACCTACAATGAGCAGTTCTTC. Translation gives CSARSHRASGTYNEQFF.

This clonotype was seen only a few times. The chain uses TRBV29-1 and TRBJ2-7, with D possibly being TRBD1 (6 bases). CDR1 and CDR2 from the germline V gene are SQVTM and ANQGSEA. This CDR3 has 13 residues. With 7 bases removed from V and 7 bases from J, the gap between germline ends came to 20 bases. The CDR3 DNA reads TGCAGCGAAGAGACAGGACCCGATGCGGAGCAGTACTTC. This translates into CSEETGPDAEQYF.

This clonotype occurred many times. CDR3 sequence reads: CASSYGGLAPSTDTQYF. The CDR3, as DNA: TGTGCCAGCAGCTATGGCGGACTAGCGCCTAGCACAGATACGCAGTATTTT. The rearrangement links TRBV7-9 to TRBJ2-3, with 9 bases lining up with TRBD2. V trimming: 4 bases; J trimming: 0 bases; junction bases outside the gene matches: 8. This CDR3 contains 17 residues. Germline V gives CDR1 SEHNR, CDR2 FQNEAQ (reference sequence).

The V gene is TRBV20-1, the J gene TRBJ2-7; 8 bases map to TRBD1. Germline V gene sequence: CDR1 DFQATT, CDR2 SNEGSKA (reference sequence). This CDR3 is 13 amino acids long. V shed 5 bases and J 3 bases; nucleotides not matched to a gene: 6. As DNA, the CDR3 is TGCAGTGCTCGGGACAGGTCAAACTACGAGCAGTACTTC. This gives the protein CSARDRSNYEQYF.

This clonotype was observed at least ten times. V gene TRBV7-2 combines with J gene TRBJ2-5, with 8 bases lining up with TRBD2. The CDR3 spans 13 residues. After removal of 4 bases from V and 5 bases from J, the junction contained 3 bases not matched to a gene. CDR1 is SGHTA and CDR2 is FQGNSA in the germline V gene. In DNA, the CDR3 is TGTGCCAGCAGCTGGCGGGGGGAGGAGACCCAGTACTTC. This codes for CASSWRGEETQYF. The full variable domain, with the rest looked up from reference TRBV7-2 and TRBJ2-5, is GAGVSQSPSNKVTEKGKDVELRCDPISGHTALYWYRQSLGQGLEFLIYFQGNSAPDKSGLPSDRFSAERTGGSVSTLTIQRTQQEDSAVYLCASSWRGEETQYFGPGTRLLVL.

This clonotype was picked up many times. The CDR3 region has the DNA TGCGCCAGCAGTCCCGAAACGGGGACAGCCGGCTACGAGCAGTACTTC. Translating gives CASSPETGTAGYEQYF. The J gene is TRBJ2-7, the V gene TRBV5-1, with 7 bases fitting TRBD1. CDR1 is SGHRS, CDR2 YFSETQ, per germline. This CDR3 contains 16 residues. With V trimmed by 5 bases and J by 3 bases, 14 bases remained unmatched.

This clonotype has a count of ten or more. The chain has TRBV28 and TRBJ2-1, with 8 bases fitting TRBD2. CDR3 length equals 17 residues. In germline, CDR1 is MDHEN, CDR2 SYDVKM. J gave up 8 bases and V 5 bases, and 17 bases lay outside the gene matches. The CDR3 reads CASSPARGGAGRDEQFF. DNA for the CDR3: TGTGCCAGCAGTCCAGCCCGGGGGGGCGCGGGACGCGATGAGCAGTTCTTC.

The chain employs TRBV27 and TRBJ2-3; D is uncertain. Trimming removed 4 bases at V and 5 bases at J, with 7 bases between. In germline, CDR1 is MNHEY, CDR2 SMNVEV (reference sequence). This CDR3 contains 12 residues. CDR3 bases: TGTGCCAGCAGTTCCTACGGAGATACGCAGTATTTT. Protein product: CASSSYGDTQYF.

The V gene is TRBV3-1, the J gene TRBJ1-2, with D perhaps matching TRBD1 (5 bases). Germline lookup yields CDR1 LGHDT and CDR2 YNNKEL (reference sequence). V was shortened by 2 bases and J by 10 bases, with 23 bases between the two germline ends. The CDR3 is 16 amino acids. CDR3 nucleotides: TGTGCCAGCAGCCAAAGCCGGGACGGTATATGGGGTGTCTACACCTTC. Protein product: CASSQSRDGIWGVYTF.

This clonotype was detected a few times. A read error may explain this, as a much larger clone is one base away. The CDR3 DNA reads as TGTGCCAGCAGCTTGGCTAGCGGGGGGAGTTACAATGAGCAGTTCTTC. Translated: CASSLASGGSYNEQFF. The gene calls are TRBV5-5 and TRBJ2-1, with 11 bases aligning to TRBD2. Looked up from germline, CDR1 is SGHKS and CDR2 is YYEKEE (reference sequence). This CDR3 spans 16 amino acids. V lost 0 bases and J lost 4; bases outside the gene matches: 3.

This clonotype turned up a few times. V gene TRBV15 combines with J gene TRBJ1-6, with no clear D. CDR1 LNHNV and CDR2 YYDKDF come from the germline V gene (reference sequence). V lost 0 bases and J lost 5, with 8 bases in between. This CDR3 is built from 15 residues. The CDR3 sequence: CATSRDREDNSPLHF. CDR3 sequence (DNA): TGTGCCACCAGCAGAGATAGGGAGGATAATTCACCCCTCCACTTT.

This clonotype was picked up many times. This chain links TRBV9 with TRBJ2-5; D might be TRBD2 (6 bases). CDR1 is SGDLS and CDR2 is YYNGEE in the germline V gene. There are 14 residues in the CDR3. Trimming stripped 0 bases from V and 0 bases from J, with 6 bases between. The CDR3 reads CASSVAGDQETQYF. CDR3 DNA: TGTGCCAGCAGCGTAGCGGGGGACCAAGAGACCCAGTACTTC. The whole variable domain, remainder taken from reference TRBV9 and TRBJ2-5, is DSGVTQTPKHLITATGQRVTLRCSPRSGDLSVYWYQQSLDQGLQFLIQYYNGEERAKGNILERFSAQQFPDLHSELNLSSLELGDSALYFCASSVAGDQETQYFGPGTRLLVL.

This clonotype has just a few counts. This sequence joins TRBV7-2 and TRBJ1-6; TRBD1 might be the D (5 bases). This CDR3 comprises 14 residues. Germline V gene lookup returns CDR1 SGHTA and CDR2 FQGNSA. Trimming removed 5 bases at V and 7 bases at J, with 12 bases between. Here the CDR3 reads CASSLGTVNSPLHF. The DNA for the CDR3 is TGTGCCAGCAGCCTCGGGACGGTCAATTCACCCCTCCACTTT.

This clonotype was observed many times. Here the CDR3 DNA reads TGCGCCAGCAGCCCCACAGGGTATGGGGCCAACGTCCTGACTTTC. Protein: CASSPTGYGANVLTF. The V gene is TRBV5-1, the J gene TRBJ2-6; the D gene is possibly TRBD1 (6 bases). The V and J ends lost 4 bases and 3 bases respectively, with 11 bases between them. The CDR3 extends over 15 amino acids. Germline V gene data show CDR1 as SGHRS and CDR2 as YFSETQ.

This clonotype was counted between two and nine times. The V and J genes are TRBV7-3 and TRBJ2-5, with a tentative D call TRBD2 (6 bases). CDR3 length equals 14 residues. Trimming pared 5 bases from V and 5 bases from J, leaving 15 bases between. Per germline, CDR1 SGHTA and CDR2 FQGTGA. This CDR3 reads CASSQTSGVETQYF. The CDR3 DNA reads TGTGCCAGCAGCCAGACTAGTGGAGTCGAGACCCAGTACTTC.

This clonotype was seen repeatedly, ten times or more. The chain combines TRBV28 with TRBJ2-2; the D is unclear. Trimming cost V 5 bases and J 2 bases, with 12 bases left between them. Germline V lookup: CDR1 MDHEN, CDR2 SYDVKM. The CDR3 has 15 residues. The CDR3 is CASSPLVPNTGELFF. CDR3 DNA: TGTGCCAGCAGTCCCCTCGTTCCAAACACCGGGGAGCTGTTTTTT.

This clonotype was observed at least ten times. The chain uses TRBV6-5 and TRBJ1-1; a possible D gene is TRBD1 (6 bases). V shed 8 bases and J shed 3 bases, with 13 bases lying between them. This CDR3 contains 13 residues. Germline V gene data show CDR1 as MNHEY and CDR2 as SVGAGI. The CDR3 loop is CASGGGPYTEAFF. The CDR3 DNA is TGTGCCAGCGGGGGGGGGCCCTACACTGAAGCTTTCTTT.

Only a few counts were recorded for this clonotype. The chain's CDR3 is CASSSTGVTGDEQFF. The CDR3 DNA sequence: TGTGCCAGCAGCTCAACTGGGGTTACAGGGGACGAGCAGTTCTTC. The rearrangement uses TRBV7-3 and TRBJ2-1, with TRBD1 matching 7 bases. The CDR3 contains 15 residues. Germline V gives CDR1 SGHTA, CDR2 FQGTGA. The J segment lost 10 bases and the V segment lost 4 bases, leaving 13 bases of the junction unmatched.